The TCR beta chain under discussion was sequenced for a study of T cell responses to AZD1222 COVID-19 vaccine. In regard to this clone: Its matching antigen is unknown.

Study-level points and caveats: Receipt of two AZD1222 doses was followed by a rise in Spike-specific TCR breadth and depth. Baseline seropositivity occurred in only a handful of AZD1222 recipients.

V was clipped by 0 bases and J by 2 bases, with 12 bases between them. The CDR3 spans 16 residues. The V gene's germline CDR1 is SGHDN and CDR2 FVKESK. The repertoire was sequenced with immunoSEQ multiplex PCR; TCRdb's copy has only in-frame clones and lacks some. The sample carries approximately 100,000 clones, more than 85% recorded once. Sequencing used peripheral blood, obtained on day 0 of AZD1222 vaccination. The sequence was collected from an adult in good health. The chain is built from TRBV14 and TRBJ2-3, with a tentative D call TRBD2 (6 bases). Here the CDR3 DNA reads TGTGCCAGCAGCCAAGATTTGGGACTCCTCACAGATACGCAGTATTTT. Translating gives CASSQDLGLLTDTQYF.